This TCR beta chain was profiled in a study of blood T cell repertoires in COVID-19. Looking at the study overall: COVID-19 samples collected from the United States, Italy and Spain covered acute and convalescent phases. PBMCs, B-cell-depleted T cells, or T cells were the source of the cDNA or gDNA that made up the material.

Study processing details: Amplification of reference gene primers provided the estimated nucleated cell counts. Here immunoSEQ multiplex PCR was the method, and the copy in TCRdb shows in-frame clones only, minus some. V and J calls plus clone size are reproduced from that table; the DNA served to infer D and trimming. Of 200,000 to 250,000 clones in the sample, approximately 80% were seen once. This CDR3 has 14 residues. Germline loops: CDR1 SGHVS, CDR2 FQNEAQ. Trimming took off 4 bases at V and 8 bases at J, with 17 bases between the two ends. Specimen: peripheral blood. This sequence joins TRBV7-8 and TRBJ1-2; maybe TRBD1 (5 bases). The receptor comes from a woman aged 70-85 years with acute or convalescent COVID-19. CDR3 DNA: TGTGCCAGCAGCTCTCGGTGGAGGGGCGAGGGCTACACCTTC. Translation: CASSSRWRGEGYTF.